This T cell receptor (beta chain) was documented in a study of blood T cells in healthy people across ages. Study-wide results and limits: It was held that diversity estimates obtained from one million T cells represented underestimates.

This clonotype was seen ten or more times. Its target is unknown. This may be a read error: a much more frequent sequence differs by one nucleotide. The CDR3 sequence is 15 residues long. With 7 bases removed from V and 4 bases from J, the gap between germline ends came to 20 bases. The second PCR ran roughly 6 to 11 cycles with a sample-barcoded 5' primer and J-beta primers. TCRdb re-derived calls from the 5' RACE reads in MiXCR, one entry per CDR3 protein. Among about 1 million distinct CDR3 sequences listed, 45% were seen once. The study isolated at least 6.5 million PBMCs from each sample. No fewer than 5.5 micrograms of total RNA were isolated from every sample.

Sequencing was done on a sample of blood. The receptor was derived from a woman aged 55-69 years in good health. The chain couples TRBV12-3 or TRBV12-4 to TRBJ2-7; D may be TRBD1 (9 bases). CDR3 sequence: CASTRGGTGMYEQYF. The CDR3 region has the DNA TGTGCCAGCACCCGGGGGGGGACAGGGATGTACGAGCAGTACTTC.